This T cell receptor (beta chain) was observed in a study of T cells in Graves' hyperthyroidism and ophthalmopathy (dated by TCRdb to the late 2010s). Study-wide context: Peripheral blood samples were taken at the time of initial diagnosis, prior to any treatment. Whether ophthalmopathy could be predicted prospectively was tested in an independent validation cohort made up of about 20 hyperthyroidism patients plus 17 patients who later progressed to ophthalmopathy. The 95 to 100 discovery patients were randomly divided into training and test sets at a 7:3 ratio. TCR V-J signatures able to tell the groups apart were searched for in a discovery cohort of approximately 95 patients, of whom more than 40 had Graves' ophthalmopathy and roughly 57 had stable Graves' hyperthyroidism. Following sampling, methimazole starting at 30 mg daily was given to hyperthyroidism patients, and high-dose intravenous methylprednisolone was given to ophthalmopathy patients. In several Graves' hyperthyroidism patients, the study also compared T-cell repertoires from thyroid tissue with T-cell repertoires from blood. The paper reports TCR Vbeta CDR3 sequencing of approximately 130 peripheral blood samples: around 45 ophthalmopathy, fewer than 85 hyperthyroidism and approximately 17 progressor patients. Paper-wide results and their limitations: Most expanded thyroid clonotypes (frequency above 0.001) were also detected in blood, a finding suggesting that blood repertoires may reflect thyroid immune responses. No statistical method was used to set the sample size in advance, and investigators knew the group allocation. Ophthalmopathy was separated from stable hyperthyroidism by a 13 V-J signature model, with approximately 89% sensitivity and about 81% specificity obtained in cross-validation and 80%/75% obtained in testing. In validation, the model predicted progression to ophthalmopathy a median of 6.5 months before onset, with 65% to 71% sensitivity and about 72% specificity.

This clonotype appeared many times. The specificity of this receptor is unknown. Per-base qualities were not stored, and no clone one base away is much larger. Counted from cysteine to phenylalanine, this CDR3 has 16 amino acids. Kept here is only the CDR3 DNA, which spans 48 bases and is read in frame from base 1. V has 5 bases trimmed and J has 3 bases trimmed; junction bases matching no gene number 8. CDR1 and CDR2, looked up from the germline V gene, are SGHVS and FQNEAQ. Moderately to severely active disease, a Clinical Activity Score of at least 3, a NOSPECS grade of at least 4, and a duration under 3 months were present in ophthalmopathy patients. Patients with uncontrolled infections, other autoimmune diseases, pregnancy or lactation were excluded. Diagnoses were based on clinical symptoms, serum thyroxine and TRAb, thyroid ultrasound and orbital computed tomography. Ficoll-Paque density gradient centrifugation was used to isolate PBMCs from about 10 ml of fresh peripheral blood. Trizol reagent was used to extract total RNA, and RNA quality was then checked on an Agilent 2100 Bioanalyzer.

TCR beta CDR3 regions were amplified from RNA transcripts. The first round of RT-PCR for the TCR CDR3 was performed with the HTBI primer set and the Qiagen OneStep RT-PCR kit. Libraries were constructed in a second round of multiplex PCR, after which size selection and purification were carried out. The libraries were sequenced on an Illumina HiSeq2000 using paired-end 100 bp reads. Per the original workflow: SOAPnuke was used to process the raw data, throwing out any read that contained adapters or uncalled bases, had a mean Phred below 15, or lacked an exact constant-primer or identifier match. COPE v1.2.5 was used to merge the high-quality paired reads, and each unique nucleotide sequence was defined as a clonotype. Clonotypes were aligned to IMGT TRBV, TRBD and TRBJ reference segments using MiTCR v1.1. The analysis was restricted to V-J combinations with a frequency above 0.0001, which together covered approximately 99% of the repertoires. A TCS score was defined as the ratio of F50 (clonal expansion) to E x V (chaos), with BLOSUM62-based TCRdist applied between CDR3 peptides within each V-J. Welch's t-statistics and random forest reduced approximately 520 V-J features to under 15, which were used in a naive Bayes classifier (R e1071). The similarity between thyroid and blood repertoires was quantified using the Morisita-Horn index. TCRdb handled the public reads itself, with Q25 trimming in fastp and clone calling in MiXCR, and kept productive beta chains. When rows share a CDR3 protein, they turn into one entry using the most common DNA and genes. TCRdb's processing, not the authors', yielded these V and J calls. This sample comprises about 610,000 distinct CDR3 sequences, about 14% of them detected only once. 4.3% of the sample comes from the top ten.

This sequence was found in a woman between 40 and 50 years old with Graves' ophthalmopathy. Recombination linked TRBV7-8 to TRBJ2-4, and TRBD2 matches 9 of the central bases. Specimen: blood. At the DNA level, the sequence is TGTGCCAGCAGCCCCCGTTGGCGGGAGGGCAAAAACATTCAGTACTTC. It translates to CASSPRWREGKNIQYF.